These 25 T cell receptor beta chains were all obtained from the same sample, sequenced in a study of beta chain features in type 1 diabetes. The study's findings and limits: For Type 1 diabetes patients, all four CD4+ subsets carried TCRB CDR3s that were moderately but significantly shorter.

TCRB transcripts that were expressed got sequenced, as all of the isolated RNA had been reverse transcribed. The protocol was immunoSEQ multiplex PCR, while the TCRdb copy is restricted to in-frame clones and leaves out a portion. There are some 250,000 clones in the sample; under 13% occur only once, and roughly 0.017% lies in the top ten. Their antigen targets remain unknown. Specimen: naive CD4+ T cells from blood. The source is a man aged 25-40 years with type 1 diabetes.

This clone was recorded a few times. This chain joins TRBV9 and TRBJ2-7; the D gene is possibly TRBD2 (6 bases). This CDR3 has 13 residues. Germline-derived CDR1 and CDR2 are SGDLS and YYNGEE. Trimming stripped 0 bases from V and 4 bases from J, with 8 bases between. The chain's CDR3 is CASSVGAGYEQYF. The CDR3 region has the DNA TGTGCCAGCAGCGTAGGTGCGGGGTACGAGCAGTACTTC.

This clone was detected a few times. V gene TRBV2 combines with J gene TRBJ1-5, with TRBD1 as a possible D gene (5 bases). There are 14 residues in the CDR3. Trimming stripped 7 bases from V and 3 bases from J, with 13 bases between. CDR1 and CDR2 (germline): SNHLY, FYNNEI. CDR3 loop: CASKAGWINQPQHF. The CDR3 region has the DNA TGTGCCAGCAAGGCAGGGTGGATCAATCAGCCCCAGCATTTT. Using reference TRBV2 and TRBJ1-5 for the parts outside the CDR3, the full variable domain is EPEVTQTPSHQVTQMGQEVILRCVPISNHLYFYWYRQILGQKVEFLVSFYNNEISEKSEIFDDQFSVERPDGSNFTLKIRSTKLEDSAMYFCASKAGWINQPQHFGDGTRLSIL.

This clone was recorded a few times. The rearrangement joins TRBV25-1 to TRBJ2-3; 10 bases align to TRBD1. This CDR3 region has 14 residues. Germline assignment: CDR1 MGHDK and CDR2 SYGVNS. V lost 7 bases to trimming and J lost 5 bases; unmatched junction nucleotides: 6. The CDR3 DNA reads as TGTGCCAGCAATCCGACAGGGGGCGGAGATACGCAGTATTTT. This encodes CASNPTGGGDTQYF.

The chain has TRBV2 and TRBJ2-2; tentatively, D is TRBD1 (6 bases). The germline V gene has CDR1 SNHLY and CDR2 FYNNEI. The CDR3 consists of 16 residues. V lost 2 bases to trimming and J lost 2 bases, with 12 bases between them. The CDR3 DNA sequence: TGTGCCAGCAGTGAATCTGGCAGGGGTAACACCGGGGAGCTGTTTTTT. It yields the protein CASSESGRGNTGELFF.

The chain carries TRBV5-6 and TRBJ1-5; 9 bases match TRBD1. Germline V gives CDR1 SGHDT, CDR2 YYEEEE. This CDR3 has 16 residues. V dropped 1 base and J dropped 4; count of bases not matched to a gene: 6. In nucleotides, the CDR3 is TGTGCCAGCAGCTTGCGTGGGACAGGGCCAAATCAGCCCCAGCATTTT. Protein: CASSLRGTGPNQPQHF.

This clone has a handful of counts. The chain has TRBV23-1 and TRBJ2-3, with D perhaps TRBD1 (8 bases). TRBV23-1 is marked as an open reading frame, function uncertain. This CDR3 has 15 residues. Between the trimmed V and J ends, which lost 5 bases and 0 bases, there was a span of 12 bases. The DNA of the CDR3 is TGCGCCAGCAGTTCACAGGGGGGGAGCACAGATACGCAGTATTTT. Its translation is CASSSQGGSTDTQYF.

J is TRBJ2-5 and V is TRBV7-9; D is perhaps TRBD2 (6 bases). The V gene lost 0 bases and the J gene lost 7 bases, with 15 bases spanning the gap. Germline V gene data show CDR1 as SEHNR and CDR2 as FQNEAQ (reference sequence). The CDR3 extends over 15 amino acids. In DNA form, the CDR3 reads TGTGCCAGCAGCTTAGCAGGACTACCCCGAGGGACCCAGTACTTC. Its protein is CASSLAGLPRGTQYF.

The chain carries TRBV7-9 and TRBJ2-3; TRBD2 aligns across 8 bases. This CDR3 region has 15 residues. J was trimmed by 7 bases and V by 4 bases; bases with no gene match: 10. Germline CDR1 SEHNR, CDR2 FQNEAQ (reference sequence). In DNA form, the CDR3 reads TGTGCCAGCAGCTCCCCTCGGGGGGGGGCAAATACGCAGTATTTT. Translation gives CASSSPRGGANTQYF.

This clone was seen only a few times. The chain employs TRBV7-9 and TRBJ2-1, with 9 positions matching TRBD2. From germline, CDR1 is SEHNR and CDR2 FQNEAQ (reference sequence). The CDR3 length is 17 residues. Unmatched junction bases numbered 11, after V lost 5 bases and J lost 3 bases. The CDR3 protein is CASSPDLGLAVYNEQFF. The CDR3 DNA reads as TGTGCCAGCAGCCCCGACTTGGGACTAGCAGTCTACAATGAGCAGTTCTTC.

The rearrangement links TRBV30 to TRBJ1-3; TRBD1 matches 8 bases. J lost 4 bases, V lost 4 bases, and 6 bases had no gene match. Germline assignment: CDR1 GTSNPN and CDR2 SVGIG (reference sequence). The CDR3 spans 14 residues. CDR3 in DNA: TGTGCCTGGATTAGGACAGGGACAGGAAACACCATATATTTT. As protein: CAWIRTGTGNTIYF.

The CDR3 reads CASSLAWTVLNTEAFF. The CDR3 coding sequence is TGTGCCAGCAGCTTAGCATGGACAGTGTTGAACACTGAAGCTTTCTTT. The rearrangement links TRBV7-2 to TRBJ1-1, with D perhaps TRBD1 (6 bases). The CDR3 length is 16 residues. Germline-derived CDR1 and CDR2 are SGHTA and FQGNSA. The V end lost 0 bases, the J end lost 0 bases, and 11 bases lay between the germline ends.

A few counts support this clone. This chain's CDR3 is CASSSDRMANTGELFF. Written as DNA, the CDR3 is TGTGCCAGCAGCTCCGACAGGATGGCGAACACCGGGGAGCTGTTTTTT. The chain carries TRBV5-4 and TRBJ2-2, with a weak D call TRBD1 (6 bases). Germline CDR1 and CDR2: SGHNT and YYREEE (reference sequence). The CDR3 consists of 16 residues. Trimming left V 3 bases short and J 0 bases short, with 12 bases between.

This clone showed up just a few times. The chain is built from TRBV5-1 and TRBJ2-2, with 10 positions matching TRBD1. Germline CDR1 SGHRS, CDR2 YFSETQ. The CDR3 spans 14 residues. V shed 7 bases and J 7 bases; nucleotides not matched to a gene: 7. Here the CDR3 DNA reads TGCGCCAGCGGAGGACAGGGGGAAATCGGGGAGCTGTTTTTT. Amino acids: CASGGQGEIGELFF.

The CDR3 nucleotides are TGTGCCAGCAGCCCCCGCGCGGGTACGCAGTATTTT. Translated: CASSPRAGTQYF. J is TRBJ2-3 and V is TRBV7-2, with D possibly matching TRBD2 (5 bases). This CDR3 comprises 12 residues. Trimming shortened V by 5 bases and J by 8 bases, and 11 bases separated the two germline ends. Germline values: CDR1 SGHTA, CDR2 FQGNSA.

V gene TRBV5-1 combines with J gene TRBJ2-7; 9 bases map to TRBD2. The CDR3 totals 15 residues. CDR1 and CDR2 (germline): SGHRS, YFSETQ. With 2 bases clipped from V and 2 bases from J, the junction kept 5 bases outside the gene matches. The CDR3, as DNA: TGCGCCAGCAGCTTAGGAGCGGGGGGTACCTACGAGCAGTACTTC. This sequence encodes CASSLGAGGTYEQYF.

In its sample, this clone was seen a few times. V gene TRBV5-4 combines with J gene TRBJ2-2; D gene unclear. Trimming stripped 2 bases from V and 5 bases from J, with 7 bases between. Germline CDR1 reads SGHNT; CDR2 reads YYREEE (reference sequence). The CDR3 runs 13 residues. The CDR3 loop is CASSFSPTGELFF. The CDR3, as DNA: TGTGCCAGCAGCTTTTCCCCGACCGGGGAGCTGTTTTTT.

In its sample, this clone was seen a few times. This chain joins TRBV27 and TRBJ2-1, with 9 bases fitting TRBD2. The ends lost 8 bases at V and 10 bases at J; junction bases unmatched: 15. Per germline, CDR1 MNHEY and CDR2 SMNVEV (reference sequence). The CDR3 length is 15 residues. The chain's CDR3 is CASLPRTSVTFEQFF. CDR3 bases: TGTGCCAGCTTACCCCGGACTAGCGTGACCTTCGAGCAGTTCTTC.

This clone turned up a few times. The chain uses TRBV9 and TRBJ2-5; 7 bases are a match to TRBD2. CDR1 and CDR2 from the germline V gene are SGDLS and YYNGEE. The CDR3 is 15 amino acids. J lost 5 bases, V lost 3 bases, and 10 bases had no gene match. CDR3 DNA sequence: TGTGCCAGCAGCGGAGGGACTTGGGGAGGGGAGACCCAGTACTTC. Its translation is CASSGGTWGGETQYF.

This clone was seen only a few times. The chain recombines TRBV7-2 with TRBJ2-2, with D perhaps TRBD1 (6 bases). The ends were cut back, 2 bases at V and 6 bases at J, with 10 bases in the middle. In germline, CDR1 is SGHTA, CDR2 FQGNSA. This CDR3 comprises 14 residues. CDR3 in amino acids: CASSLQGSPGELFF. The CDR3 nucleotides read TGTGCCAGCAGCTTACAGGGGTCCCCCGGGGAGCTGTTTTTT.

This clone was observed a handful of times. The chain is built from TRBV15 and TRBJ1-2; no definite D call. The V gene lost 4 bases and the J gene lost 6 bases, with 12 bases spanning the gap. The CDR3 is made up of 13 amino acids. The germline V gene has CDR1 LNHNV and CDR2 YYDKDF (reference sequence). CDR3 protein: CATSKRDRNGYTF. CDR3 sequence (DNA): TGTGCCACCAGCAAGAGGGATCGGAATGGCTACACCTTC.

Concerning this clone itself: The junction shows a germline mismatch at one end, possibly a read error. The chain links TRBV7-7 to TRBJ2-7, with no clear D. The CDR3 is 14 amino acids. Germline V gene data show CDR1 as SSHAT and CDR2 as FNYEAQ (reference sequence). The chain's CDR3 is CASSPGMSNYEQYF. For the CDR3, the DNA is TGTGCTAGCAGCCCAGGAATGTCGAACTACGAGCAGTACTTC. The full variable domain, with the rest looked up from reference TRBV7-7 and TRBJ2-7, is GAGVSQSPRYKVTKRGQDVTLRCDPISSHATLYWYQQALGQGPEFLTYFNYEAQPDKSGLPSDRFSAERPEGSISTLTIQRTEQRDSAMYRCASSPGMSNYEQYFGPGTRLTVT.

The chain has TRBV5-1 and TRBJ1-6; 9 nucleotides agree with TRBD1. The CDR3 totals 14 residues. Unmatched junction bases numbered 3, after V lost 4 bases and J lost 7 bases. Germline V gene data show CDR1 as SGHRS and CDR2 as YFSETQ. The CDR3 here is CASSIGQGNSPLHF. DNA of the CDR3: TGCGCCAGCAGCATTGGACAGGGGAATTCACCCCTCCACTTT.

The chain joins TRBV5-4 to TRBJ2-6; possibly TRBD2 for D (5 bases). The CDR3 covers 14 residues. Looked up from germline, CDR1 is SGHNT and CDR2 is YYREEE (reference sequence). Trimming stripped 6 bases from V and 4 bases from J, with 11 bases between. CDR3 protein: CASTQGLGANVLTF. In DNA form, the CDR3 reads TGTGCCAGCACGCAAGGACTCGGGGCCAACGTCCTGACTTTC.

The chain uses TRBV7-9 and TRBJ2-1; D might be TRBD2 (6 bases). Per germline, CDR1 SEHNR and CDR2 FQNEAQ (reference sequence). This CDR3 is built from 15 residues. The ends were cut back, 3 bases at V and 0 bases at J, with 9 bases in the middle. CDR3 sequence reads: CASSFRGSSYNEQFF. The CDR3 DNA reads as TGTGCCAGCAGCTTCCGGGGGAGCTCCTACAATGAGCAGTTCTTC.

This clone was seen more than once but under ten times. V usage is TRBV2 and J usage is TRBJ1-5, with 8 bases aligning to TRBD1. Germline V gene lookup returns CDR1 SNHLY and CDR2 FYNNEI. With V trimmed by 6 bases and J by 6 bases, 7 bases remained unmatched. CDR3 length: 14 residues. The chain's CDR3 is CASSYDRGAQPQHF. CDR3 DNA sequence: TGTGCCAGCAGCTACGACAGGGGAGCTCAGCCCCAGCATTTT.